A selection of T cell receptor beta chains follows, all from one sample in a study of blood T cell repertoires in COVID-19. This table comes from immunoSEQ multiplex PCR, and its TCRdb copy is limited to in-frame clones, with some not included. The profile shows fewer than 200,000 clones, about 86% of them singletons. The source material was PBMCs or T cells enriched from blood (not recorded which). The receptors derive from a woman aged 50 to 60 in a cohort exposed to, infected with or recovered from COVID-19 (not recorded which). Each CDR3 is given with its conserved first and last residue. Each record gives: V gene, D gene, clone size, J gene, CDR3 DNA, CDR3 protein. D genes are given only for firm matches. Expanded clones are given a class, and other clones once, few, many or no size at all.

TRBV11-2,-,once,TRBJ1-1,TGTGCCAGCAGCTCACAGGGAGGGAGGACTGAAGCTTTCTTT,CASSSQGGRTEAFF
TRBV19,-,few,TRBJ1-5,TGTGCCAGTAGTGAGGGGGAGCCCCAGCATTTT,CASSEGEPQHF
TRBV2,-,-,TRBJ1-6,TGTGCCAGCAATGGCCAGGGGTATAATTCACCCCTCCACTTT,CASNGQGYNSPLHF
TRBV7-2,TRBD2,once,TRBJ2-2,TGTGCCAGCAGGCGGACTAGCGGGAGGGTGCTTGGGGAGCTGTTTTTT,CASRRTSGRVLGELFF
TRBV5-6,-,-,TRBJ2-7,TGTGCCAGCAGGGGAGGACTCTCAAGCTCCTACGAGCAGTACTTC,CASRGGLSSSYEQYF
TRBV5-4,TRBD1,-,TRBJ2-2,TGTGCCAGCAGTAAGCCGGGACAGGGCCGCACCGGGGAGCTGTTTTTT,CASSKPGQGRTGELFF
TRBV30,TRBD1,few,TRBJ1-1,TGTGCCGGGACAGGGGAGGCTTTCTTT,CAGTGEAFF
TRBV18,-,-,TRBJ2-2,TGTGCCAGCTCACCTGAGAGAATCCTAACCGGGGAGCTGTTTTTT,CASSPERILTGELFF
TRBV30,-,-,TRBJ1-3,TGTGCCTGGAGTGTAACTCACTCTGGAAACACCATATATTTT,CAWSVTHSGNTIYF
TRBV15,-,-,TRBJ2-1,TGTGCCACCAGCAGAGAGATAGCTGTCTACAATGAGCAGTTCTTC,CATSREIAVYNEQFF
TRBV19,-,-,TRBJ2-3,TGTGCCAGTCTCCCGGCGGGACGTAGCACAGATACGCAGTATTTT,CASLPAGRSTDTQYF
TRBV19,TRBD1,-,TRBJ2-5,TGTGCCAGCCGACAGGGGCCCGGGCCCACCCAGGAGACCCAGTACTTC,CASRQGPGPTQETQYF
TRBV6-5,-,-,TRBJ2-5,TGTGCCAGCACCCAACAGCTGGGAGAGACCCAGTACTTC,CASTQQLGETQYF
TRBV14,TRBD1,-,TRBJ1-1,TGTGCCAGCAGCCTGGGACAGGGGTTCACTGAAGCTTTCTTT,CASSLGQGFTEAFF
TRBV7-9,-,-,TRBJ1-6,TGTGCCAGCAGCTTAGAGAAGACCGGAGGGGTTAATTCACCCCTCCACTTT,CASSLEKTGGVNSPLHF
TRBV7-7,-,few,TRBJ1-4,TGTGCTAGCAGTAGAGGTACCGGAGCGGATGAAAAACTGTTTTTT,CASSRGTGADEKLFF
TRBV10-2,-,-,TRBJ1-2,TGCGCCAGCAGTGAGTCTGGCAGAAACTATGGCTACACCTTC,CASSESGRNYGYTF
TRBV3-1/TRBV3-2,TRBD2,-,TRBJ2-7,TGTGCCAGCAGCCAGAAGACTAGCGGGGGGGGCGAGCAGTACTTC,CASSQKTSGGGEQYF
TRBV19,TRBD1,-,TRBJ2-4,TGTGCCAGTAGTTTTACAGGGGCGGTAGCCAAAAACATTCAGTACTTC,CASSFTGAVAKNIQYF
TRBV6-5,-,-,TRBJ2-7,TGTGCCAGCAGCGACCGGCTCTCTGGGAGCGAGCAGTACTTC,CASSDRLSGSEQYF
TRBV19,TRBD1,-,TRBJ2-6,TGTGCCAGTAGTTCCAGGACAGGGAGAACTGGGGCCAACGTCCTGACTTTC,CASSSRTGRTGANVLTF
TRBV28,TRBD2,-,TRBJ2-1,TGTGCCAGCAGTTCCAGCGGGGGTGGACTTAAGACCGAGCAGTTCTTC,CASSSSGGGLKTEQFF
TRBV11-3,-,-,TRBJ1-1,TGTGCCAGCAGCACCCGGCGGGGTGGAACTGAAGCTTTCTTT,CASSTRRGGTEAFF
TRBV28,TRBD2,-,TRBJ2-3,TGTGCCAGTTTAGCGGGGGACACAGATACGCAGTATTTT,CASLAGDTDTQYF
TRBV10-3,-,-,TRBJ1-3,TGTGCCATCAGTGAGGCAGGGGTTGGAAACACCATATATTTT,CAISEAGVGNTIYF
TRBV14,-,-,TRBJ1-2,TGTGCCAACGGAGGGGACGCCAGTTCTGGCTACACCTTC,CANGGDASSGYTF
TRBV5-1,-,-,TRBJ1-1,TGCGCCAGCAGCTTCGGGGGTGGGGTGGAGACTGAAGCTTTCTTT,CASSFGGGVETEAFF
TRBV2,-,-,TRBJ2-5,TGTGCCAGCGGGACTCACGGGGCAGAGACCCAGTACTTC,CASGTHGAETQYF
TRBV2,-,-,TRBJ2-7,TGTGCCAGCAGTGTGGGGCTTCCTCGGGAGCAGTACTTC,CASSVGLPREQYF
TRBV27,-,-,TRBJ1-5,TGTGCCAGCAGTCCCCCTGGCGGAGGGTCCCAGCATTTT,CASSPPGGGSQHF
TRBV21-1,-,few,TRBJ1-3,TGTGCCAGCAGCAAAGCCCCCTACTCTGGAAACACCATATATTTT,CASSKAPYSGNTIYF
TRBV6-1,-,-,TRBJ2-7,TGTGCCAGCAGTGAACAGGGGCAGACCTACGAGCAGTACTTC,CASSEQGQTYEQYF
TRBV3-1/TRBV3-2,TRBD2,-,TRBJ2-7,TGTGCCAGCAGCCCAACGCGGGGGGGCTACGAGCAGTACTTC,CASSPTRGGYEQYF
TRBV7-2,-,-,TRBJ1-2,TGTGCCAGCAGCTCAGGTCGAGCCTCATATGGCTACACCTTC,CASSSGRASYGYTF
TRBV6-5,TRBD1,-,TRBJ2-3,TGTGCCAGCAGTTCAAGGACAGGATCCGATACGCAGTATTTT,CASSSRTGSDTQYF
TRBV19,-,-,TRBJ1-2,TGTGCCAGTAGTATAGATCAACGGGAGGCGAACTATGGCTACACCTTC,CASSIDQREANYGYTF
TRBV18,-,-,TRBJ2-1,TGTGCCAGCTCGCTTCAAAGGGGGGGCTACAATGAGCAGTTCTTC,CASSLQRGGYNEQFF
TRBV5-1,TRBD1,-,TRBJ2-3,TGCGCCAGCAGCGTCAGGGGGCTCGAGGGAGATACGCAGTATTTT,CASSVRGLEGDTQYF
TRBV25-1,TRBD1,-,TRBJ2-7,TGTGCCAGCAGTGAATCATCCCAGGGGGCGGCCGAGCAGTACTTC,CASSESSQGAAEQYF
TRBV5-1,TRBD2,-,TRBJ2-7,TGCGCCAGCAGCTTGGGACTAGCAGTTCCCCACGAGCAGTACTTC,CASSLGLAVPHEQYF
TRBV23-1,-,-,TRBJ2-7,TGCGCCAGCAGTTCCGCAGGATACGAGCAGTACTTC,CASSSAGYEQYF
TRBV27,TRBD2,few,TRBJ2-1,TGTGCCAGCAGTTTAATGGGTCTAGCGGCCAATGAGCAGTTCTTC,CASSLMGLAANEQFF
TRBV7-2,TRBD2,-,TRBJ2-1,TGTGCCAGCCGCAGGACTAGCGGGACCTACAATGAGCAGTTCTTC,CASRRTSGTYNEQFF
TRBV7-6,TRBD2,-,TRBJ2-5,TGTGCCAGCAGCTTAGTCACTGCGGGGGGTCAAGAGACCCAGTACTTC,CASSLVTAGGQETQYF
TRBV16,-,-,TRBJ1-4,TGTGCCAGCAGTCGCCGTAGGGGCGATGGGGCCCCGGCAACTAATGAAAAACTGTTTTTT,CASSRRRGDGAPATNEKLFF
TRBV5-1,TRBD1,-,TRBJ1-6,TGCGCCAGCAGTCGCGACAGGGATAATTCACCCCTCCACTTT,CASSRDRDNSPLHF
TRBV9,-,-,TRBJ2-3,TGTGCCAGCAGCGTATTGGGGGCCGGAGATACGCAGTATTTT,CASSVLGAGDTQYF
TRBV9,TRBD1,-,TRBJ1-1,TGTGCCAGCAGCACCCCCGGGACAGGGACTAACACTGAAGCTTTCTTT,CASSTPGTGTNTEAFF
TRBV19,TRBD1,-,TRBJ1-5,TGTGCCAGTAGTGGACAGGCCTTGAATCAGCCCCAGCATTTT,CASSGQALNQPQHF
TRBV7-2,TRBD1,-,TRBJ2-2,TGTGCCAGCAGCATCAAGGACAGGGGGCTGGTCACCGGGGAGCTGTTTTTT,CASSIKDRGLVTGELFF
TRBV28,-,-,TRBJ2-7,TGTGCCAGCCAAACCCGGGACACTACCTACGAGCAGTACTTC,CASQTRDTTYEQYF
TRBV5-8,-,-,TRBJ1-4,TGTGCCAGCAGCCCAAGGCCCGGGGTTGAGGGTAATGAAAAACTGTTTTTT,CASSPRPGVEGNEKLFF